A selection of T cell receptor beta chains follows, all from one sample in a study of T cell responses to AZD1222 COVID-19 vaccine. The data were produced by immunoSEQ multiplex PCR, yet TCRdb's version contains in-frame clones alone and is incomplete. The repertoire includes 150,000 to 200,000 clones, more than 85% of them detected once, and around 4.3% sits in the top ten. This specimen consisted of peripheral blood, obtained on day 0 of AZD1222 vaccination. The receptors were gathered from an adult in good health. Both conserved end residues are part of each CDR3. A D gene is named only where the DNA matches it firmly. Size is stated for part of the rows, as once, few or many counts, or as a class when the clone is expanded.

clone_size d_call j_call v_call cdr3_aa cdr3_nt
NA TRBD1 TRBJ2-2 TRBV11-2 CASSRDRGSTGELFF TGTGCCAGCAGCCGAGACAGGGGGAGCACCGGGGAGCTGTTTTTT
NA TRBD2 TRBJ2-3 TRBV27 CASSFRTSGMDTQYF TGTGCCAGCAGTTTTCGGACTAGCGGGATGGATACGCAGTATTTT
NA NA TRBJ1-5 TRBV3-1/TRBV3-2 CASSTFWHHQPQHF TGTGCCAGCAGCACCTTTTGGCATCATCAGCCCCAGCATTTT
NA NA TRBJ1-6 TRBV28 CASSLDFPLHF TGTGCCAGCAGCCTAGATTTTCCCCTCCACTTT
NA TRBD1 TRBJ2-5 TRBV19 CASSPGQGAWETQYF TGTGCCAGTAGTCCAGGACAGGGGGCATGGGAGACCCAGTACTTC
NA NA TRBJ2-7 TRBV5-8 CASSPAYEQYF TGTGCCAGCAGCCCCGCCTACGAGCAGTACTTC
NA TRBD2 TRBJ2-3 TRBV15 CATSRGGLGETDTQYF TGTGCCACCAGCAGAGGGGGACTAGGCGAGACAGATACGCAGTATTTT
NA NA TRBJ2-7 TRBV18 CASSLNEGGTNPYEQYF TGTGCCAGCTCACTTAACGAGGGCGGCACGAACCCCTACGAGCAGTACTTC
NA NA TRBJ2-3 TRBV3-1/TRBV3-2 CASSQDVSSGTQYF TGTGCCAGCAGCCAAGATGTAAGTTCGGGTACGCAGTATTTT
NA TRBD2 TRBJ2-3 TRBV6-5 CASSLAGGRDTQYF TGTGCCAGCAGTCTAGCGGGGGGGCGGGATACGCAGTATTTT
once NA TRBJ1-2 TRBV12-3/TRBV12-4 CASREGYGYTF TGTGCCAGCAGAGAAGGGTATGGCTACACCTTC
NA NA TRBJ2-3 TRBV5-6 CASSSLGVGDTQYF TGTGCCAGCAGTAGTTTGGGTGTGGGGGATACGCAGTATTTT
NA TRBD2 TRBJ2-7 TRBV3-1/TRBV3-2 CASRSTSGGSYEQYF TGTGCCAGCAGATCGACTAGCGGGGGTTCCTACGAGCAGTACTTC
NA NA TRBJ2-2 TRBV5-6 CASSVANTGELFF TGTGCCAGCAGCGTGGCCAACACCGGGGAGCTGTTTTTT
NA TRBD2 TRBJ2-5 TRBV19 CASSTLSGNHQETQYF TGTGCCAGTAGTACTCTTAGCGGGAATCATCAAGAGACCCAGTACTTC
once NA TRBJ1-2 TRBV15 CATSHGKRPSYGYTF TGTGCCACCAGCCATGGGAAGAGGCCCAGCTATGGCTACACCTTC
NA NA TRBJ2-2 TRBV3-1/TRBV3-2 CASSPGARTGELFF TGTGCCAGCAGCCCCGGGGCCAGGACCGGGGAGCTGTTTTTT
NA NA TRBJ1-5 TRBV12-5 CASGPGVPPIQPQHF TGTGCTAGTGGTCCCGGGGTTCCTCCTATTCAGCCCCAGCATTTT
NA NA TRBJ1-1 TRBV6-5 CASSYSAGGGTEAFF TGTGCCAGCAGTTACTCGGCAGGCGGCGGCACTGAAGCTTTCTTT
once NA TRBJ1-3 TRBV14 CASSPSGNTIYF TGTGCCAGCAGCCCCTCTGGAAACACCATATATTTT
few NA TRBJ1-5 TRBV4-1 CASSLPGNQPQHF TGCGCCAGCAGCCTTCCCGGCAATCAGCCCCAGCATTTT
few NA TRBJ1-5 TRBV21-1 CASSLLFGQVVYQPQHF TGTGCCAGCAGCCTCTTGTTCGGACAGGTCGTATATCAGCCCCAGCATTTT